These 30 T cell receptor beta chains were all obtained from the same sample, sequenced in a study of OX40 agonist ivuxolimab in advanced cancers. The data were produced by immunoSEQ multiplex PCR, yet TCRdb's version contains in-frame clones alone and is incomplete. The profile covers approximately 65,000 clones, with approximately 89% appearing a single time and 1.1% taken by the ten largest. This sample comprised CD4+ or CD8+ T cells sorted from blood, obtained in a trial of the OX40 agonist ivuxolimab. These receptors all come from an adult with an advanced solid tumor such as melanoma, head and neck, liver or kidney cancer.

Of note for this clone: This same CDR3 is encoded by further DNA sequences in the sample. The gene calls are TRBV6-5 and TRBJ1-1; the D gene is possibly TRBD1 (5 bases). V was cut by 2 bases and J by 1 base, with 5 bases left in between. Germline lookup yields CDR1 MNHEY and CDR2 SVGAGI. This CDR3 is built from 13 residues. The CDR3 bases are TGTGCCAGCAGTTACAGGGGGAACACTGAAGCTTTCTTT. Translating it yields CASSYRGNTEAFF.

This clone was recorded a few times. The rearrangement links TRBV6-5 to TRBJ2-7; 8 nucleotides agree with TRBD1. The CDR3 length is 14 residues. The V gene's germline CDR1 is MNHEY and CDR2 SVGAGI. V trimming: 4 bases; J trimming: 6 bases; junction bases outside the gene matches: 8. The CDR3 nucleotides are TGTGCCAGCAGTTTCCGGCAGGGGGCCTTCGAGCAGTACTTC. This codes for CASSFRQGAFEQYF.

CDR3 amino acids: CASSLAAGSNEQFF. CDR3 nucleotides: TGTGCCAGCAGCTTAGCGGCAGGGAGCAATGAGCAGTTCTTC. V is TRBV7-9 and J is TRBJ2-1; tentatively, D is TRBD1 or TRBD2 (5 bases each). Germline lookup yields CDR1 SEHNR and CDR2 FQNEAQ (reference sequence). V was pared by 0 bases and J by 6 bases, with 9 bases between. The CDR3 consists of 14 residues.

Only one count was recorded for this clone. V usage is TRBV5-1 and J usage is TRBJ1-6, with 7 nucleotides matching TRBD1. V lost 4 bases to trimming and J lost 7 bases; unmatched junction nucleotides: 11. The V gene's germline CDR1 is SGHRS and CDR2 YFSETQ. This CDR3 region has 16 residues. The CDR3 spells CASSSTGTEPNSPLHF. The CDR3, as DNA: TGCGCCAGCAGCAGTACCGGGACAGAACCAAATTCACCCCTCCACTTT.

This clone was recorded only once. The J gene is TRBJ2-2, the V gene TRBV5-1; 7 bases match TRBD1. Trimming at V came to 1 base and at J to 1 base, leaving 4 bases not matched to a gene. CDR3 length: 16 residues. CDR1 is SGHRS and CDR2 is YFSETQ in the germline V gene. This chain's CDR3 is CASSLLGQKNTGELFF. The DNA for the CDR3 is TGCGCCAGCAGCTTGTTGGGACAGAAGAACACCGGGGAGCTGTTTTTT. The variable domain in full, completed from reference TRBV5-1 and TRBJ2-2, reads KAGVTQTPRYLIKTRGQQVTLSCSPISGHRSVSWYQQTPGQGLQFLFEYFSETQRNKGNFPGRFSGRQFSNSRSEMNVSTLELGDSALYLCASSLLGQKNTGELFFGEGSRLTVL.

The J gene is TRBJ2-1, the V gene TRBV6-1; tentative D call: TRBD1 (7 bases). The CDR3 has 15 amino acids. Germline V CDR1 and CDR2: MNHNS, SASEGT. V was clipped by 1 base and J by 8 bases, with 15 bases between them. The CDR3 region has the DNA TGTGCCAGCAGTGAAGAGGAGGGGGCTTGGTATGAGCAGTTCTTC. Translating gives CASSEEEGAWYEQFF.

V gene TRBV10-1 combines with J gene TRBJ2-2, with D maybe TRBD1 (6 bases). The ends were cut back, 5 bases at V and 2 bases at J, with 15 bases in the middle. CDR3 length: 16 amino acids. Germline CDR1 is WNHNN and CDR2 is SYGVQD (reference sequence). In DNA form, the CDR3 reads TGCGCCAGCAGTCATAGAGACAGGCCTAACACCGGGGAGCTGTTTTTT. Its translation is CASSHRDRPNTGELFF.

Written as DNA, the CDR3 is TGTGCCTGGAGTGGGGCGCAGGGAAGTGGCTACACCTTC. Translation: CAWSGAQGSGYTF. V gene TRBV30 combines with J gene TRBJ1-2; D is possibly TRBD1 (5 bases). Trimming took 1 base from V and 7 from J, leaving 13 bases between them. This CDR3 is 13 amino acids long. Looked up from germline, CDR1 is GTSNPN and CDR2 is SVGIG (reference sequence).

This chain's CDR3 is CASSLRDSYEQYF. In DNA form, the CDR3 reads TGTGCCAGCAGCTTGAGGGACTCCTACGAGCAGTACTTC. The V gene is TRBV5-4, the J gene TRBJ2-7; D uncertain. The CDR3 is 13 residues long. From germline, CDR1 is SGHNT and CDR2 YYREEE (reference sequence). V shed 1 base and J shed 0 bases, with 5 bases lying between them.

The rearrangement uses TRBV11-2 and TRBJ2-5; D uncertain. Looked up from germline, CDR1 is SGHAT and CDR2 is FQNNGV. This CDR3 is built from 17 residues. Trimming cost V 3 bases and J 1 base, with 18 bases left between them. The CDR3 nucleotides read TGTGCCAGCAGCTTCTCACGGCCGCCTTACCCCCAAGAGACCCAGTACTTC. This encodes CASSFSRPPYPQETQYF.

This sequence joins TRBV2 and TRBJ2-7; D remains ambiguous. The length of the CDR3 is 14 residues. The germline gives CDR1 SNHLY, CDR2 FYNNEI. V lost 7 bases, J lost 1 base, and 14 bases lay in between. CDR3 nucleotides: TGTGCCAGCAAAGAGACAAGTAATTCCTACGAGCAGTACTTC. Its translation: CASKETSNSYEQYF.

The CDR3 region is CASSYERRTEAFF. The CDR3 DNA reads TGTGCCAGCAGTTACGAGAGAAGGACTGAAGCTTTCTTT. The chain couples TRBV6-5 to TRBJ1-1; D remains ambiguous. Germline V gene lookup returns CDR1 MNHEY and CDR2 SVGAGI. The ends were cut back, 2 bases at V and 5 bases at J, with 9 bases in the middle. The CDR3 spans 13 residues.

About this clone itself: One end of the junction is discordant with germline, which a read error may explain. The chain carries TRBV11-2 and TRBJ2-4; TRBD2 matches at 12 bases. Germline V lookup: CDR1 SGHAT, CDR2 FQNNGV. This CDR3 region has 13 residues. Written as DNA, the CDR3 is TGTGCCAGCAGCCCGTTGACTAGCGGGGGTATGGACTTC. Encoded protein: CASSPLTSGGMDF.

The genes are TRBV29-1 and TRBJ2-7; possibly TRBD1 or TRBD2 for D (6 bases each). The CDR3 has 13 amino acids. CDR1 and CDR2 from the germline V gene are SQVTM and ANQGSEA. CDR3 sequence (DNA): TGCAGACCCCCCCGGGGGCCTTCCTACGAGCAGTACTTC. It specifies CRPPRGPSYEQYF.

The V gene is TRBV10-3, the J gene TRBJ1-1; tentatively, D is TRBD1 (6 bases). The CDR3 is 13 amino acids. V was pared by 7 bases and J by 1 base, with 10 bases between. CDR1 is ENHRY, CDR2 SYGVKD, per germline. The CDR3 DNA follows: TGTGCCATCACCCAGGGGCAGAACACTGAAGCTTTCTTT. It specifies CAITQGQNTEAFF.

This chain links TRBV27 with TRBJ1-2; 12 bases map to TRBD1. CDR3 length: 15 residues. Germline CDR1 is MNHEY and CDR2 is SMNVEV (reference sequence). Germline trimming cut 6 bases from V and 3 bases from J; bases unmatched to any gene: 5. The CDR3 sequence: CASSVGTGGYYGYTF. The CDR3 bases are TGTGCCAGCAGCGTGGGGACAGGGGGCTACTATGGCTACACCTTC.

This clone was seen only once. The gene calls are TRBV5-4 and TRBJ2-7, with TRBD1 matching 8 bases. The trim removed 5 bases at V and 3 bases at J, leaving 10 bases unmatched. The CDR3 is 15 residues long. Looked up from germline, CDR1 is SGHNT and CDR2 is YYREEE (reference sequence). The CDR3 DNA follows: TGTGCCAGCAGTAACCCGGGACAGGTCGACTACGAGCAGTACTTC. Translating gives CASSNPGQVDYEQYF.

The table lists this clone with a few counts. This chain links TRBV5-5 with TRBJ2-1; the D is unclear. With 4 bases removed from V and 4 bases from J, the gap between germline ends came to 15 bases. The CDR3 covers 15 residues. CDR1 is SGHKS and CDR2 is YYEKEE in the germline V gene (reference sequence). The CDR3 DNA reads TGTGCCAGCAGCCCGGCCCCAGGACCGTACAATGAGCAGTTCTTC. Its protein is CASSPAPGPYNEQFF.

The rearrangement links TRBV2 to TRBJ1-6; D is undetermined. The germline V and J ends were trimmed by 8 bases and 7 bases, with 12 bases remaining between them. This CDR3 is built from 13 residues. The germline gives CDR1 SNHLY, CDR2 FYNNEI. The chain's CDR3 is CASARALNSPLHF. CDR3 coding DNA: TGTGCCAGCGCGAGGGCCCTCAATTCACCCCTCCACTTT.

V gene TRBV30 combines with J gene TRBJ2-3; D gene unclear. Germline assignment: CDR1 GTSNPN and CDR2 SVGIG (reference sequence). With 3 bases removed from V and 2 bases from J, the gap between germline ends came to 3 bases. The CDR3 runs to 11 residues. The CDR3, as DNA: TGTGCCTGGAGCTCCACAGATACGCAGTATTTT. It codes for CAWSSTDTQYF.

The CDR3 sequence: CASSLSGQGVLAEAFF. The CDR3 nucleotides are TGTGCCAGCAGCTTATCGGGACAGGGGGTTTTGGCTGAAGCTTTCTTT. The rearrangement links TRBV5-4 to TRBJ1-1; 11 bases map to TRBD1. The J segment lost 6 bases and the V segment lost 2 bases, leaving 9 bases of the junction unmatched. Germline V gene data show CDR1 as SGHNT and CDR2 as YYREEE (reference sequence). The CDR3 covers 16 residues.

V gene TRBV19 combines with J gene TRBJ1-5, with D perhaps matching TRBD1 (5 bases). Germline V gives CDR1 LNHDA, CDR2 SQIVND (reference sequence). The CDR3 is 15 amino acids. V lost 2 bases to trimming and J lost 2 bases, with 10 bases between them. CDR3 protein: CASSIQGTGNQPQHF. The CDR3 DNA sequence: TGTGCCAGTAGTATACAAGGGACCGGCAATCAGCCCCAGCATTTT. The whole variable domain, remainder taken from reference TRBV19 and TRBJ1-5, is DGGITQSPKYLFRKEGQNVTLSCEQNLNHDAMYWYRQDPGQGLRLIYYSQIVNDFQKGDIAEGYSVSREKKESFPLTVTSAQKNPTAFYLCASSIQGTGNQPQHFGDGTRLSIL.

The rearrangement uses TRBV18 and TRBJ2-5; D is possibly TRBD2 (5 bases). Trimming removed 6 bases from V and 0 bases from J, with 11 bases in between. The CDR3 is made up of 14 amino acids. Germline V lookup: CDR1 KGHSH, CDR2 LQKENI. The CDR3, as DNA: TGTGCCAGCTCGCTTACTAGGAACCAAGAGACCCAGTACTTC. Its protein is CASSLTRNQETQYF.

This clone was counted a single time. V and J are TRBV5-1 and TRBJ2-1, with D uncertain. Per the germline V gene, CDR1 is SGHRS and CDR2 is YFSETQ. Trimming left V 6 bases short and J 0 bases short, with 19 bases between. The CDR3 sequence is 17 residues long. The CDR3 reads CASKSQASQFSYNEQFF. The CDR3 coding sequence is TGCGCCAGCAAATCCCAGGCATCACAGTTCTCCTACAATGAGCAGTTCTTC. The variable domain in full, completed from reference TRBV5-1 and TRBJ2-1, reads KAGVTQTPRYLIKTRGQQVTLSCSPISGHRSVSWYQQTPGQGLQFLFEYFSETQRNKGNFPGRFSGRQFSNSRSEMNVSTLELGDSALYLCASKSQASQFSYNEQFFGPGTRLTVL.

This chain joins TRBV5-1 and TRBJ2-3, with D unclear. The CDR3 is 19 amino acids. Trimming pared 4 bases from V and 4 bases from J, leaving 28 bases between. Germline-derived CDR1 and CDR2 are SGHRS and YFSETQ. This CDR3 reads CASSPTSFRQTSSADTQYF. The CDR3 nucleotides are TGCGCCAGCAGCCCCACATCTTTCAGGCAGACAAGTAGTGCAGATACGCAGTATTTT.

The V gene is TRBV2, the J gene TRBJ2-1, with D possibly matching TRBD1 (6 bases). CDR1 and CDR2 from the germline V gene are SNHLY and FYNNEI. Deletions cut 5 bases from V and 10 bases from J, with 18 bases between. This CDR3 has 14 residues. The CDR3 protein is CASSRPPSRGEQFF. The CDR3 nucleotides read TGTGCCAGCAGTCGACCACCATCTAGGGGGGAGCAGTTCTTC. The variable domain in full, with the rest retrieved from reference TRBV2 and TRBJ2-1, is EPEVTQTPSHQVTQMGQEVILRCVPISNHLYFYWYRQILGQKVEFLVSFYNNEISEKSEIFDDQFSVERPDGSNFTLKIRSTKLEDSAMYFCASSRPPSRGEQFFGPGTRLTVL.

This rearrangement joins TRBV5-4 to TRBJ2-5, with TRBD2 identical over 13 bases. V lost 5 bases and J lost 3; bases outside the gene matches: 4. The CDR3 loop spans 15 amino acids. Germline CDR1 is SGHNT and CDR2 is YYREEE (reference sequence). Written as DNA, the CDR3 is TGTGCCAGCAGACTCGGGACTAGCGGGAAAGAGACCCAGTACTTC. Amino acid sequence: CASRLGTSGKETQYF.

This clone was recorded once. The V call is TRBV6-1, the J call TRBJ2-2; TRBD1 agrees at 12 bases. This CDR3 has 16 amino acids. The V gene end was trimmed by 2 bases and the J gene end by 6 bases; junction bases not matched to a gene: 4. CDR1 and CDR2 (germline): MNHNS, SASEGT. The CDR3 DNA reads TGTGCCAGCAGTGAAAGGGGACAGGGGGCCCCCGGGGAGCTGTTTTTT. Residues: CASSERGQGAPGELFF.

The chain joins TRBV19 to TRBJ1-3, with 7 nucleotides matching TRBD1. The length of the CDR3 is 16 residues. J lost 6 bases, V lost 5 bases, and 13 bases had no gene match. The germline V gene encodes CDR1 LNHDA and CDR2 SQIVND (reference sequence). CDR3 loop: CASSPGTALIQNTIYF. CDR3 nucleotides: TGTGCCAGTAGTCCCGGGACAGCGCTGATCCAAAACACCATATATTTT.

The V and J genes are TRBV10-3 and TRBJ2-1, with 13 nucleotides matching TRBD2. CDR1 is ENHRY, CDR2 SYGVKD, per germline. CDR3 length: 16 residues. V lost 11 bases to trimming and J lost 12 bases; unmatched junction nucleotides: 19. This chain's CDR3 is CAAGGGEGLAGAGQFF. The CDR3, as DNA: TGTGCCGCAGGCGGCGGAGAAGGACTAGCGGGGGCGGGGCAGTTCTTC.